These 27 T cell receptor beta chains were all obtained from the same sample, sequenced in a study of human T cells and chemical hapten exposure. Time point: patch test 3, about 24 weeks after DPC sensitization. This sample's treatment: therapeutic diphenylcyclopropenone sensitization with weekly scalp DPC. TCRdb re-analysed the RACE reads in MiXCR, keeping a single row per CDR3 protein. Here the sample spans 75,000 to 90,000 distinct CDR3 sequences, approximately 10% being singletons. The sample consisted of whole blood, taken in connection with sensitization to the hapten diphenylcyclopropenone (DPC). The receptors were sampled from a woman aged 45-60 years with alopecia areata. Some clones in this sample may be carry-over from other donors' samples.

The table lists this clonotype with many counts. This chain uses TRBV3-1 with TRBJ1-1; D gene ambiguous. Germline V gives CDR1 LGHDT, CDR2 YNNKEL (reference sequence). V was shortened by 2 bases and J by 8 bases, with 6 bases between the two germline ends. The CDR3 totals 11 residues. This CDR3 is CASSQRWEAFF. CDR3 nucleotide sequence: TGTGCCAGCAGCCAAAGGTGGGAAGCTTTCTTT. Together with reference TRBV3-1 and TRBJ1-1, the CDR3 gives the full variable domain: DTAVSQTPKYLVTQMGNDKSIKCEQNLGHDTMYWYKQDSKKFLKIMFSYNNKELIINETVPNRFSPKSPDKAHLNLHINSLELGDSAVYFCASSQRWEAFFGQGTRLTVV.

A few counts support this clonotype. This sequence joins TRBV20-1 and TRBJ2-1; possible D gene TRBD2, 5 bases. Between the trimmed V and J ends, which lost 0 bases and 6 bases, there was a span of 12 bases. The CDR3 has 14 amino acids. Germline CDR1 and CDR2: DFQATT and SNEGSKA (reference sequence). As DNA, the CDR3 is TGCAGTGCTAGAGATATGGCTAGCTTCAATGAGCAGTTCTTC. Its translation is CSARDMASFNEQFF.

CDR3 amino acids: CATSREVAGEGDTQYF. In DNA form, the CDR3 reads TGTGCCACCAGCAGAGAGGTAGCGGGAGAAGGAGATACGCAGTATTTT. V and J are TRBV15 and TRBJ2-3, with 9 bases fitting TRBD2. Germline trimming cut 0 bases from V and 5 bases from J; bases unmatched to any gene: 6. Germline V lookup: CDR1 LNHNV, CDR2 YYDKDF (reference sequence). The CDR3 extends over 16 amino acids.

The rearrangement uses TRBV11-2 and TRBJ1-4; a possible D gene is TRBD1 (5 bases). Germline values: CDR1 SGHAT, CDR2 FQNNGV. The V and J ends lost 5 bases and 0 bases respectively, with 13 bases between them. The CDR3 sequence is 16 residues long. CDR3 loop: CASSPMGGTTNEKLFF. As DNA, the CDR3 is TGTGCCAGCAGCCCCATGGGGGGTACAACTAATGAAAAACTGTTTTTT.

The V and J genes are TRBV4-2 and TRBJ1-2; D gene ambiguous. The germline V gene has CDR1 LGHNA and CDR2 YNFKEQ. V lost 1 base and J lost 4, with 19 bases in between. The CDR3 is 17 amino acids. CDR3 in amino acids: CASSQVGPSGLGYGYTF. The CDR3 nucleotides are TGTGCCAGCAGCCAAGTCGGGCCCAGTGGGCTTGGCTATGGCTACACCTTC.

Many counts were recorded for this clonotype. The chain uses TRBV5-8 and TRBJ2-1, with 8 bases that match TRBD2. CDR1 and CDR2 (germline): SGHTS, YDEGEE. The CDR3 covers 16 residues. V lost 6 bases to trimming and J lost 4 bases; unmatched junction nucleotides: 12. This CDR3 is CASTIYGRGAYNEQFF. The CDR3 DNA is TGTGCCAGCACCATATACGGGAGGGGGGCGTACAATGAGCAGTTCTTC.

The V call is TRBV29-1, the J call TRBJ2-5, with D perhaps matching TRBD2 (5 bases). Germline CDR1 reads SQVTM; CDR2 reads ANQGSEA. V was cut by 3 bases and J by 1 base, with 6 bases left in between. CDR3 length: 12 residues. The CDR3 loop reads CSVELAQETQYF. As DNA, the CDR3 is TGCAGCGTTGAGCTAGCCCAAGAGACCCAGTACTTC. Drawing the rest from reference TRBV29-1 and TRBJ2-5, the complete variable domain is SAVISQKPSRDICQRGTSLTIQCQVDSQVTMMFWYRQQPGQSLTLIATANQGSEATYESGFVIDKFPISRPNLTFSTLTVSNMSPEDSSIYLCSVELAQETQYFGPGTRLLVL.

This clonotype was observed a few times. V usage is TRBV28 and J usage is TRBJ2-4; D gene uncertain. V was trimmed by 6 bases and J by 7 bases, leaving 13 bases between them. The V gene's germline CDR1 is MDHEN and CDR2 SYDVKM. This CDR3 has 13 amino acids. In DNA, the CDR3 is TGTGCCAGCAGCCCCACCCAGTGGAACATTCAGTACTTC. This gives the protein CASSPTQWNIQYF.

This clonotype was detected many times. J is TRBJ2-4 and V is TRBV28, with a weak D call TRBD2 (5 bases). Germline-derived CDR1 and CDR2 are MDHEN and SYDVKM. V lost 1 base and J lost 8, with 6 bases in between. The CDR3 runs 12 residues. CDR3 sequence: CASSLLEDIQYF. CDR3 coding DNA: TGTGCCAGCAGTTTATTGGAGGACATTCAGTACTTC.

This clonotype was seen repeatedly, ten times or more. The chain combines TRBV20-1 with TRBJ2-7, with D tentatively TRBD2 (6 bases). The CDR3 has 15 amino acids. Trimming took off 1 base at V and 6 bases at J, with 19 bases between the two ends. Germline V gives CDR1 DFQATT, CDR2 SNEGSKA (reference sequence). Written as DNA, the CDR3 is TGCAGTGCTAGAGGTGGCGGGGAGCCTTCACGCGAGCAGTACTTC. Translated: CSARGGGEPSREQYF.

Ten or more counts support this clonotype. The chain employs TRBV24-1 and TRBJ2-1, with a weak D call TRBD2 (5 bases). This CDR3 is built from 16 residues. With 2 bases removed from V and 0 bases from J, the gap between germline ends came to 10 bases. Germline lookup yields CDR1 KGHDR and CDR2 SFDVKD. In DNA, the CDR3 is TGTGCCACCAGTGATTCGAGCGGAGACTCCTACAATGAGCAGTTCTTC. Translated, it gives CATSDSSGDSYNEQFF.

A word on this clonotype: A much larger clone differs from this one at a single base, so this may be a read error. The chain combines TRBV4-2 with TRBJ1-1; TRBD1 matches at 10 bases. This CDR3 spans 14 amino acids. The germline CDR1 and CDR2 sequences are LGHNA and YNFKEQ. This CDR3 is CACSQEGQGAEAFF. Written as DNA, the CDR3 is TGTGCCTGCAGCCAAGAAGGACAGGGGGCTGAAGCTTTCTTT.

This rearrangement joins TRBV30 to TRBJ1-1; tentative D call: TRBD1 (6 bases). The CDR3 has 13 residues. With 0 bases removed from V and 5 bases from J, the gap between germline ends came to 10 bases. Germline V CDR1 and CDR2: GTSNPN, SVGIG (reference sequence). CDR3 DNA: TGTGCCTGGAGTGTACGACAGGAGACTGAAGCTTTCTTT. Amino acid sequence: CAWSVRQETEAFF. Drawing the rest from reference TRBV30 and TRBJ1-1, the complete variable domain is SQTIHQWPATLVQPVGSPLSLECTVEGTSNPNLYWYRQAAGRGLQLLFYSVGIGQISSEVPQNLSASRPQDRQFILSSKKLLLSDSGFYLCAWSVRQETEAFFGQGTRLTVV.

V usage is TRBV6-5 and J usage is TRBJ2-7; 7 nucleotides agree with TRBD2. With V trimmed by 5 bases and J by 3 bases, 7 bases remained unmatched. Germline V lookup: CDR1 MNHEY, CDR2 SVGAGI. This CDR3 contains 14 residues. CDR3 DNA: TGTGCCAGCAGTGGGGACTACGATAGCTACGAGCAGTACTTC. Protein: CASSGDYDSYEQYF.

This clonotype was picked up many times. The rearrangement joins TRBV20-1 to TRBJ2-1; the match to TRBD1 covers 7 bases. The CDR3 loop spans 16 amino acids. Germline values: CDR1 DFQATT, CDR2 SNEGSKA (reference sequence). CDR3 in amino acids: CSQTTVGTVRLGEQFF. In DNA, the CDR3 is TGCAGCCAAACGACGGTAGGGACAGTTAGGCTCGGTGAGCAGTTCTTC.

The chain recombines TRBV29-1 with TRBJ1-1, with 7 bases lining up with TRBD1. V lost 4 bases, J lost 6 bases, and 11 bases stayed unmatched. CDR3 length equals 14 residues. CDR1 and CDR2 (germline): SQVTM, ANQGSEA. CDR3 nucleotides: TGCAGCGTTGCTGACAGGGCCCAGGGCGCTGAAGCTTTCTTT. This encodes CSVADRAQGAEAFF.

This sequence joins TRBV28 and TRBJ2-7; TRBD2 might be the D (5 bases). Germline lookup yields CDR1 MDHEN and CDR2 SYDVKM. The CDR3 runs 13 residues. Trimming stripped 7 bases from V and 7 bases from J, with 17 bases between. The CDR3 region has the DNA TGTGCCAGCACCTTCGGACTTCTCGGTGAGCAGTACTTC. It translates to CASTFGLLGEQYF.

This sequence joins TRBV7-2 and TRBJ2-3, with D possibly being TRBD2 (6 bases). CDR3 length: 13 residues. Germline CDR1 reads SGHTA; CDR2 reads FQGNSA. V lost 5 bases and J 3 bases, leaving 9 bases between the germline ends. The DNA of the CDR3 is TGTGCCAGCAGCCCGGGGACTACAGATACGCAGTATTTT. Its protein is CASSPGTTDTQYF. The full variable domain, with the rest looked up from reference TRBV7-2 and TRBJ2-3, is GAGVSQSPSNKVTEKGKDVELRCDPISGHTALYWYRQSLGQGLEFLIYFQGNSAPDKSGLPSDRFSAERTGGSVSTLTIQRTQQEDSAVYLCASSPGTTDTQYFGPGTRLTVL.

This clonotype was found a few times. The chain uses TRBV7-2 and TRBJ2-7; D possibly corresponds to TRBD2 (6 bases). V lost 5 bases and J 5 bases, leaving 16 bases between the germline ends. CDR3 size: 14 residues. From germline, CDR1 is SGHTA and CDR2 FQGNSA. The CDR3 sequence is CASSIRAGSDEQYF. The CDR3 DNA sequence: TGTGCCAGCAGCATCAGGGCGGGAAGCGACGAGCAGTACTTC.

This clonotype was observed many times. The chain combines TRBV9 with TRBJ2-3; D not certain. Trimming took 0 bases from V and 0 from J, leaving 8 bases between them. CDR3 size: 15 residues. Germline V gene lookup returns CDR1 SGDLS and CDR2 YYNGEE. The CDR3: CASSVAFPSTDTQYF. The CDR3 DNA is TGTGCCAGCAGCGTAGCTTTCCCTAGCACAGATACGCAGTATTTT.

This clonotype showed up just a few times. The rearrangement links TRBV11-3 to TRBJ2-2; 8 positions match TRBD1. Unmatched junction bases numbered 3, after V lost 2 bases and J lost 1 base. This CDR3 is built from 16 residues. Germline CDR1 reads SGHNT; CDR2 reads YENEEA. The CDR3 DNA reads as TGTGCCAGCAGCTTATTAACAGGGGGGAACACCGGGGAGCTGTTTTTT. Protein product: CASSLLTGGNTGELFF.

The genes are TRBV19 and TRBJ2-7; 9 nucleotides match TRBD1. The germline gives CDR1 LNHDA, CDR2 SQIVND (reference sequence). Trimming took 3 bases from V and 0 from J; bases not matched to a gene: 3. CDR3 size: 15 residues. CDR3 sequence (DNA): TGTGCCAGTAGTATCGGACAGGGGACCTCCTACGAGCAGTACTTC. Amino acids: CASSIGQGTSYEQYF.

This sequence joins TRBV29-1 and TRBJ1-1; D is uncertain. V lost 4 bases to trimming and J lost 5 bases, with 11 bases between them. This CDR3 region has 12 residues. Germline CDR1 reads SQVTM; CDR2 reads ANQGSEA. CDR3 DNA sequence: TGCAGCGTTGGATTCCCGAGGACTGAAGCTTTCTTT. Amino acid sequence: CSVGFPRTEAFF.

The chain has TRBV27 and TRBJ2-1; TRBD2 is a possible D gene (5 bases). The CDR3 totals 16 residues. Germline CDR1 is MNHEY and CDR2 is SMNVEV (reference sequence). V was shortened by 0 bases and J by 2 bases, with 11 bases between the two germline ends. This CDR3 reads CASSLSQRITYNEQFF. CDR3 sequence (DNA): TGTGCCAGCAGTTTATCCCAGCGGATAACCTACAATGAGCAGTTCTTC.

This clonotype was detected only a few times. The rearrangement links TRBV29-1 to TRBJ2-7; 9 bases line up with TRBD1. With V trimmed by 6 bases and J by 7 bases, 10 bases remained unmatched. There are 13 residues in the CDR3. In germline, CDR1 is SQVTM, CDR2 ANQGSEA. The CDR3 protein is CSVLEDRGGEQYF. The CDR3 nucleotides read TGCAGCGTACTCGAGGACAGGGGCGGAGAGCAGTACTTC.

This chain joins TRBV20-1 and TRBJ2-1; tentative D call: TRBD2 (5 bases). V lost 2 bases and J lost 4, with 12 bases in between. The CDR3 is 14 amino acids. Germline CDR1 reads DFQATT; CDR2 reads SNEGSKA (reference sequence). CDR3 coding DNA: TGCAGTGCTAGACCCATTGGACTTTACAATGAGCAGTTCTTC. Translating it yields CSARPIGLYNEQFF.

About this clonotype itself: With a much larger clone just one base away, this may be a read error. The gene calls are TRBV6-2 or TRBV6-3 and TRBJ1-1, with D unresolved. The CDR3 has 14 amino acids. V dropped 4 bases and J dropped 1 base, with 10 bases sitting between them. Germline V gives CDR1 MNHEY, CDR2 SVGEGT. CDR3 residues: CASSFLAENTEAFF. The CDR3 nucleotides are TGTGCCAGCAGTTTCCTGGCGGAGAACACTGAAGCTTTCTTT.